These 29 T cell receptor beta chains share one sample of origin, sequenced in a study of T cells in Graves' hyperthyroidism and ophthalmopathy. RNA transcripts gave rise to amplified TCR beta CDR3 regions. The HTBI set primed first-round TCR CDR3 RT-PCR. TCRdb ran MiXCR on the multiplex PCR reads and lists one entry per CDR3 protein. The table records hundreds of thousands of distinct CDR3 sequences, about a sixth of them present only once. Sequencing input: blood. These receptors were taken from a woman between 18 and 29 years old with Graves' hyperthyroidism that later progressed to Graves' ophthalmopathy.

In its sample, this clonotype was seen many times. V usage is TRBV7-9 and J usage is TRBJ1-1; no definite D call. Germline CDR1 is SEHNR and CDR2 is FQNEAQ (reference sequence). Trimming shortened V by 1 base and J by 8 bases, and 8 bases separated the two germline ends. The length of the CDR3 is 12 residues. CDR3 protein: CASSLEALEAFF. DNA for the CDR3: TGTGCCAGCAGCTTAGAGGCCCTCGAAGCTTTCTTT.

The genes are TRBV7-8 and TRBJ1-6; maybe TRBD1 (6 bases). The length of the CDR3 is 14 residues. Germline CDR1 and CDR2: SGHVS and FQNEAQ. V gave up 2 bases and J gave up 9 bases, with 11 bases separating them. CDR3 sequence reads: CASSLSQGTSPLHF. Here the CDR3 DNA reads TGTGCCAGCAGCTTATCCCAGGGGACTTCACCCCTCCACTTT.

This clonotype has at least ten counts. The chain employs TRBV20-1 and TRBJ1-2; D is possibly TRBD1 (6 bases). V lost 5 bases and J 7 bases, leaving 20 bases between the germline ends. Germline V gives CDR1 DFQATT, CDR2 SNEGSKA (reference sequence). The CDR3 has 14 residues. The CDR3 here is CSAAISAGERGYTF. The CDR3 bases are TGCAGTGCTGCCATCTCGGCAGGGGAGCGTGGCTACACCTTC.

This clonotype was counted a few times. This chain connects TRBV7-9 to TRBJ1-6, with no clear D. Germline CDR1 SEHNR, CDR2 FQNEAQ (reference sequence). This CDR3 has 12 amino acids. V was cut by 4 bases and J by 7 bases, with 5 bases left in between. The CDR3: CASSYMNSPLHF. CDR3 nucleotides: TGTGCCAGCAGCTATATGAATTCACCCCTCCACTTT.

This clonotype was seen many times. The chain links TRBV6-1 to TRBJ2-7; TRBD1 matches 9 bases. The V segment lost 8 bases and the J segment 1 base; nucleotides outside the gene matches: 6. CDR3 length: 14 amino acids. Per germline, CDR1 MNHNS and CDR2 SASEGT. This chain's CDR3 is CASGPGQGSYEQYF. The CDR3 DNA sequence: TGTGCCAGCGGCCCGGGACAGGGTTCCTACGAGCAGTACTTC.

Ten or more counts support this clonotype. The chain has TRBV2 and TRBJ1-2; tentatively, D is TRBD1 (5 bases). CDR1 is SNHLY, CDR2 FYNNEI, per germline. This CDR3 is 13 amino acids long. The ends were cut back, 8 bases at V and 3 bases at J, with 13 bases in the middle. CDR3 residues: CASVDRWDYGYTF. In DNA form, the CDR3 reads TGTGCCAGCGTCGACAGATGGGACTATGGCTACACCTTC.

This clonotype was detected ten times or more. The chain carries TRBV11-2 and TRBJ2-1; D is uncertain. The CDR3 covers 13 residues. V lost 0 bases to trimming and J lost 9 bases, with 9 bases between them. Germline V gene lookup returns CDR1 SGHAT and CDR2 FQNNGV. The CDR3 DNA is TGTGCCAGCAGCTTAGATTGGTTGGCTGAGCAGTTCTTC. Translating it yields CASSLDWLAEQFF. The full variable domain, completed using reference TRBV11-2 and TRBJ2-1, is EAGVAQSPRYKIIEKRQSVAFWCNPISGHATLYWYQQILGQGPKLLIQFQNNGVVDDSQLPKDRFSAERLKGVDSTLKIQPAKLEDSAVYLCASSLDWLAEQFFGPGTRLTVL.

This clonotype was counted many times. V and J are TRBV27 and TRBJ2-3; 10 bases agree with TRBD2. V shed 3 bases and J 3 bases; nucleotides not matched to a gene: 3. Germline V gene data show CDR1 as MNHEY and CDR2 as SMNVEV (reference sequence). The CDR3 is made up of 15 amino acids. CDR3 sequence (DNA): TGTGCCAGCAGTTTGGGTAGCGGGAGGACAGATACGCAGTATTTT. Amino acid sequence: CASSLGSGRTDTQYF.

The chain joins TRBV28 to TRBJ1-3; TRBD1 is a possible D gene (6 bases). The CDR3 is 14 residues long. Trimming left V 5 bases short and J 7 bases short, with 15 bases between. CDR1 and CDR2 from the germline V gene are MDHEN and SYDVKM. CDR3: CASSNRGGTNTIYF. The CDR3 DNA follows: TGTGCCAGCAGTAACCGAGGGGGTACCAACACCATATATTTT.

This clonotype was seen at least ten times. The gene calls are TRBV11-3 and TRBJ2-1, with a tentative D call TRBD2 (5 bases). The germline gives CDR1 SGHNT, CDR2 YENEEA. The CDR3 extends over 15 amino acids. V lost 5 bases and J lost 8, with 19 bases in between. The CDR3 region has the DNA TGTGCCAGCAGCACAGACTATAATGAGGTCTATGAGCAGTTCTTC. Protein: CASSTDYNEVYEQFF.

This clonotype was found many times. The rearrangement uses TRBV3-1 and TRBJ2-7; D remains unclear. Germline values: CDR1 LGHDT, CDR2 YNNKEL (reference sequence). V gave up 0 bases and J gave up 1 base, with 4 bases separating them. This CDR3 has 13 amino acids. The CDR3 region has the DNA TGTGCCAGCAGCCAAGAGAAGTCCTACGAGCAGTACTTC. This sequence encodes CASSQEKSYEQYF.

The chain recombines TRBV5-4 with TRBJ2-7; D possibly uses TRBD1 or TRBD2 (5 bases each). From germline, CDR1 is SGHNT and CDR2 YYREEE (reference sequence). Trimming left V 0 bases short and J 6 bases short, with 13 bases between. This CDR3 has 14 amino acids. As DNA, the CDR3 is TGTGCCAGCAGCTTGGGTGAGGGGCTCCGCGAGCAGTACTTC. Translated, it gives CASSLGEGLREQYF.

There are many counts of this clonotype. The chain joins TRBV6-1 to TRBJ2-7; D unresolved. This CDR3 contains 16 residues. V shed 3 bases and J shed 0 bases, with 15 bases lying between them. CDR1 is MNHNS and CDR2 is SASEGT in the germline V gene. CDR3 nucleotides: TGTGCCAGCAGTGAGTCGAGGTTGCGGATCTCCTACGAGCAGTACTTC. Translated: CASSESRLRISYEQYF.

Only a few counts were recorded for this clonotype. The genes are TRBV7-9 and TRBJ2-5; 11 nucleotides match TRBD2. The germline CDR1 and CDR2 sequences are SEHNR and FQNEAQ (reference sequence). CDR3 length equals 15 residues. The V segment lost 2 bases and the J segment 3 bases; nucleotides outside the gene matches: 2. As DNA, the CDR3 is TGTGCCAGCAGCTTATTTAGCGGGAGGGAAGAGACCCAGTACTTC. Protein: CASSLFSGREETQYF.

Comment on this clonotype: Just one base apart from a much larger clone, this may be a read error. As the CDR3 is not closed by the conserved phenylalanine or tryptophan, this likely results from a read error. The rearrangement uses TRBV20-1 and TRBJ2-5; D uncertain. From germline, CDR1 is DFQATT and CDR2 SNEGSKA (reference sequence). The V end was cut by 3 bases, the J end by 0 bases, with 8 bases between. The CDR3 length is 13 residues. The CDR3 region has the DNA TGCAGTGCTAGTAACGGGTACCAAGAGACCCAGTACCTC. This codes for CSASNGYQETQYL.

Comments on this clonotype: Being one base from a much bigger clone, this may be a read error. The rearrangement uses TRBV6-1 and TRBJ2-1; perhaps TRBD2 as D (5 bases). The J call may not be correct, given that the DNA end is closer to TRBJ2-7. CDR1 and CDR2 from the germline V gene are MNHNS and SASEGT. The CDR3 consists of 17 residues. This CDR3 is CASRKGRYSLTGNEQYF. The CDR3 bases are TGTGCCAGCAGAAAGGGTCGGTACAGCCTCACCGGGAATGAGCAGTACTTC.

This clonotype has more than one count but fewer than ten. The V and J genes are TRBV20-1 and TRBJ1-4, with D possibly matching TRBD1 (5 bases). Germline CDR1 DFQATT, CDR2 SNEGSKA (reference sequence). The V end lost 5 bases, the J end lost 8 bases, and 24 bases lay between the germline ends. This CDR3 is 16 amino acids long. CDR3 sequence reads: CSAPGWDGTMAEKLFF. CDR3 in DNA: TGCAGTGCTCCAGGGTGGGACGGTACTATGGCCGAAAAACTGTTTTTT.

The chain recombines TRBV5-1 with TRBJ2-7; no clear D. The CDR3 is 13 amino acids. The germline V gene encodes CDR1 SGHRS and CDR2 YFSETQ. The V and J ends lost 0 bases and 1 base respectively, with 5 bases between them. CDR3 DNA: TGCGCCAGCAGCTTGGAACGTTCCTACGAGCAGTACTTC. Its translation: CASSLERSYEQYF. Full variable domain (remainder filled in from reference TRBV5-1 and TRBJ2-7): KAGVTQTPRYLIKTRGQQVTLSCSPISGHRSVSWYQQTPGQGLQFLFEYFSETQRNKGNFPGRFSGRQFSNSRSEMNVSTLELGDSALYLCASSLERSYEQYFGPGTRLTVT.

A few counts support this clonotype. The rearrangement links TRBV28 to TRBJ2-1; D is ambiguous. The CDR3 has 10 residues. Trimming removed 10 bases from V and 3 bases from J, with 4 bases in between. Germline CDR1 and CDR2: MDHEN and SYDVKM. Here the CDR3 reads CATHYNEQFF. The CDR3 region has the DNA TGTGCCACCCACTACAATGAGCAGTTCTTC.

At least ten counts were recorded for this clonotype. The V gene is TRBV6-1, the J gene TRBJ2-7, with 9 bases identical to TRBD1. CDR3 length equals 14 residues. From germline, CDR1 is MNHNS and CDR2 SASEGT. Germline trimming cut 6 bases from V and 4 bases from J; bases unmatched to any gene: 7. The CDR3 reads CASSTGQGKYEQYF. The DNA of the CDR3 is TGTGCCAGCAGCACGGGACAGGGAAAATACGAGCAGTACTTC.

Ten or more counts support this clonotype. The gene calls are TRBV12-3 or TRBV12-4 and TRBJ2-5; weak D call: TRBD2 (5 bases). V lost 3 bases to trimming and J lost 2 bases, with 10 bases between them. The CDR3 is 14 residues long. The CDR3 sequence is CASSFTGVQETQYF. In DNA form, the CDR3 reads TGTGCCAGCAGTTTTACCGGGGTACAAGAGACCCAGTACTTC.

V and J are TRBV6-1 and TRBJ1-5; D gene uncertain. V lost 4 bases and J 3 bases, leaving 7 bases between the germline ends. CDR1 is MNHNS, CDR2 SASEGT, per germline. The CDR3 is made up of 13 amino acids. This CDR3 is CASSVQFNQPQHF. The CDR3 DNA reads as TGTGCCAGCAGTGTACAGTTCAATCAGCCCCAGCATTTT.

This clonotype appeared many times. The chain joins TRBV15 to TRBJ2-1; 14 positions match TRBD2. The CDR3 contains 20 residues. Germline loops: CDR1 LNHNV, CDR2 YYDKDF (reference sequence). V gave up 6 bases and J gave up 9 bases; unmatched junction bases: 22. The CDR3 bases are TGTGCCACCAGGGCCAGGGGCATACCCGGGACTAGCGGGAGTGGTGGTGAGCAGTTCTTC. Residues: CATRARGIPGTSGSGGEQFF.

This chain uses TRBV2 with TRBJ2-7; D call uncertain. Trimming took off 5 bases at V and 4 bases at J, with 18 bases between the two ends. The CDR3 spans 15 residues. Germline values: CDR1 SNHLY, CDR2 FYNNEI. The CDR3 reads CASSYASSSAYEQYF. CDR3 DNA: TGTGCCAGCAGTTACGCGTCCTCGTCGGCGTACGAGCAGTACTTC.

This clonotype showed up many times. This chain connects TRBV11-2 to TRBJ2-2; maybe TRBD1 (6 bases). CDR1 and CDR2 from the germline V gene are SGHAT and FQNNGV. There are 14 residues in the CDR3. The V end was cut by 1 base, the J end by 6 bases, with 9 bases between. In DNA, the CDR3 is TGTGCCAGCAGCTTAGCAGGGGTTGCCGGGGAGCTGTTTTTT. Translation gives CASSLAGVAGELFF. Combining the CDR3 with reference TRBV11-2 and TRBJ2-2 gives the whole variable domain EAGVAQSPRYKIIEKRQSVAFWCNPISGHATLYWYQQILGQGPKLLIQFQNNGVVDDSQLPKDRFSAERLKGVDSTLKIQPAKLEDSAVYLCASSLAGVAGELFFGEGSRLTVL.

This clonotype was detected ten times or more. The chain carries TRBV7-9 and TRBJ1-4; TRBD1 might be the D (6 bases). The V end lost 10 bases, the J end lost 8 bases, and 20 bases lay between the germline ends. CDR1 is SEHNR, CDR2 FQNEAQ, per germline (reference sequence). CDR3 length: 14 amino acids. CDR3 coding DNA: TGTGCCACCCGCCAGCCCAGGGGCGGAGAAAAACTGTTTTTT. It is translated as CATRQPRGGEKLFF.

The rearrangement uses TRBV19 and TRBJ2-1; a possible D gene is TRBD2 (5 bases). V dropped 5 bases and J dropped 8 bases, with 16 bases sitting between them. This CDR3 contains 14 residues. The V gene's germline CDR1 is LNHDA and CDR2 SQIVND (reference sequence). The CDR3 loop is CASSGIPSGDEQFF. The CDR3 region has the DNA TGTGCCAGTAGTGGGATTCCCTCCGGGGATGAGCAGTTCTTC.

This clonotype was observed a handful of times. The chain links TRBV5-1 to TRBJ2-2; 7 nucleotides line up with TRBD2. The CDR3 is made up of 15 amino acids. The junction had 2 bases not matched to a gene; V was cut back by 2 bases and J by 1 base. Germline lookup yields CDR1 SGHRS and CDR2 YFSETQ. CDR3 nucleotide sequence: TGCGCCAGCAGCTTTCGGGAGGTGAACACCGGGGAGCTGTTTTTT. Its protein is CASSFREVNTGELFF.

This clonotype has at least ten counts. The chain recombines TRBV6-2 or TRBV6-3 with TRBJ2-7, with a weak D call TRBD2 (6 bases). CDR1 and CDR2 (germline): MNHEY, SVGEGT. Trimming took off 2 bases at V and 0 bases at J, with 14 bases between the two ends. This CDR3 has 16 residues. DNA for the CDR3: TGTGCCAGCAGTTACGGCCGGGACTTTAGCTCCTACGAGCAGTACTTC. Its protein is CASSYGRDFSSYEQYF.